A single T cell receptor (beta chain) is shown here with its context. The data were produced by immunoSEQ multiplex PCR, yet TCRdb's version contains in-frame clones alone and is incomplete. The top ten hold 0.37% of the sample, which has over 2 million clones, around 93% seen once. This CDR3 has 16 amino acids. CDR1 and CDR2 (germline): SGDLS, YYNGEE. V shed 4 bases, J shed 4 bases, and the junction held 7 bases outside the gene matches. The entry originates in a study of shared clonotypes between healthy human individuals. The TCR was taken from a man younger than 30 in good health. Some clones in this sample may be carry-over from other donors' samples. This chain connects TRBV9 to TRBJ2-1; 11 bases are shared with TRBD2. The sample taken for sequencing was naive CD4+ T cells from PBMCs. Noted subset: CD45RA+ positively selected. This CDR3 reads CASSIGSGRGYNEQFF. The DNA for the CDR3 is TGTGCCAGCAGCATAGGTAGCGGGAGGGGATACAATGAGCAGTTCTTC. Full variable domain (outside the CDR3, taken from reference TRBV9 and TRBJ2-1): DSGVTQTPKHLITATGQRVTLRCSPRSGDLSVYWYQQSLDQGLQFLIQYYNGEERAKGNILERFSAQQFPDLHSELNLSSLELGDSALYFCASSIGSGRGYNEQFFGPGTRLTVL.